Listed below are T cell receptor beta chains from one sample, sequenced in a study of blood T cells in healthy people across ages. TCRdb ran MiXCR on the 5' RACE reads and lists one entry per CDR3 protein. The table includes around 600,000 distinct CDR3 sequences, 45% to 55% detected once. The sequenced sample consisted of blood. The receptors derive from a man aged 80 or over in good health. The CDR3 runs from the conserved cysteine through the conserved F or W. Fields, in order: D gene, J gene, V gene, clone size, CDR3 DNA, CDR3 protein. D genes are given only for firm matches. Not all rows give a size; the values are once, few, many and, for expanded clones, a class.

d_call: TRBD2
j_call: TRBJ2-1
v_call: TRBV11-1
clone_size: NA
cdr3_nt: TGTGCCAGCAGCTCCCTAGCGGGAGCCCTATACAATGAGCAGTTCTTC
cdr3_aa: CASSSLAGALYNEQFF

d_call: NA
j_call: TRBJ1-5
v_call: TRBV7-2
clone_size: NA
cdr3_nt: TGTGCCAGCAGCACGGGACCCCACGTAGTATATCAGCCCCAGCATTTT
cdr3_aa: CASSTGPHVVYQPQHF

d_call: TRBD2
j_call: TRBJ2-3
v_call: TRBV7-9
clone_size: NA
cdr3_nt: TGTGCCAGCAGCCTAGACCTAGCGGGGGGGGTGACAGATACGCAGTATTTT
cdr3_aa: CASSLDLAGGVTDTQYF

d_call: TRBD1
j_call: TRBJ1-6
v_call: TRBV4-3
clone_size: NA
cdr3_nt: TGCGCCAGCAGCCAAGATTGGACAGGGGGGAGACCCCTCCACTTT
cdr3_aa: CASSQDWTGGRPLHF

d_call: NA
j_call: TRBJ1-2
v_call: TRBV6-2/TRBV6-3
clone_size: NA
cdr3_nt: TGTGCCAGCAGTTACTCGGGCCCGCGATTCTATGGCTACACCTTC
cdr3_aa: CASSYSGPRFYGYTF

d_call: TRBD1
j_call: TRBJ2-7
v_call: TRBV5-1
clone_size: NA
cdr3_nt: TGCGCCAGCAGACCTAGACAGGGGAGCTCCTACGAGCAGTACTTC
cdr3_aa: CASRPRQGSSYEQYF

d_call: TRBD1
j_call: TRBJ2-1
v_call: TRBV7-2
clone_size: few
cdr3_nt: TGTGCCAGCAGCACACAGGGGGCAAGCTCCTACAATGAGCAGTTCTTC
cdr3_aa: CASSTQGASSYNEQFF

d_call: TRBD2
j_call: TRBJ2-2
v_call: TRBV6-2/TRBV6-3
clone_size: NA
cdr3_nt: TGTGCCAGCAGCCGTAGCGGGAGTGGGAACACCGGGGAGCTGTTTTTT
cdr3_aa: CASSRSGSGNTGELFF

d_call: NA
j_call: TRBJ2-3
v_call: TRBV6-4
clone_size: NA
cdr3_nt: TGTGCCAGCAGCGTCGACAGACTAGCAGATACGCAGTATTTT
cdr3_aa: CASSVDRLADTQYF

d_call: TRBD1
j_call: TRBJ2-5
v_call: TRBV6-6
clone_size: many
cdr3_nt: TGTGCCAGCAGCCTAGGACAGGGGGGACGTCAAGAGACCCAGTACTTC
cdr3_aa: CASSLGQGGRQETQYF

d_call: NA
j_call: TRBJ2-7
v_call: TRBV2
clone_size: few
cdr3_nt: TGTGCCAGCAGCCCGATCTCATACGAGCAGTACTTC
cdr3_aa: CASSPISYEQYF

d_call: NA
j_call: TRBJ1-1
v_call: TRBV7-2
clone_size: few
cdr3_nt: TGTGCCAGCAGCTCATTAGGGGGGGACACTGAAGCTTTCTTT
cdr3_aa: CASSSLGGDTEAFF

d_call: TRBD1
j_call: TRBJ2-7
v_call: TRBV29-1
clone_size: NA
cdr3_nt: TGCAGCGTTGGGGACAGACTCGAGCAGTACTTC
cdr3_aa: CSVGDRLEQYF

d_call: TRBD1
j_call: TRBJ2-7
v_call: TRBV7-8
clone_size: few
cdr3_nt: TGTGCCAGCGGGCGCTCCAGGGGGAACTACGAGCAGTACTTC
cdr3_aa: CASGRSRGNYEQYF

d_call: NA
j_call: TRBJ1-2
v_call: TRBV10-3
clone_size: NA
cdr3_nt: TGTGCCACCTCGACTGGGATGGAGTATGGCTACACCTTC
cdr3_aa: CATSTGMEYGYTF

d_call: TRBD2
j_call: TRBJ2-7
v_call: TRBV7-2
clone_size: few
cdr3_nt: TGTGCCAGCAGCCCCCGATCCGGGACTAGCGGGAGGTCCGAGCAGTACTTC
cdr3_aa: CASSPRSGTSGRSEQYF

d_call: TRBD1
j_call: TRBJ1-2
v_call: TRBV6-6
clone_size: few
cdr3_nt: TGTGCCAGCAGTTACCAGGGGGGGGGGGACTATGGCTACACCTTC
cdr3_aa: CASSYQGGGDYGYTF

d_call: NA
j_call: TRBJ2-7
v_call: TRBV6-5
clone_size: many
cdr3_nt: TGTGCCAGCAGCCTAACGTGGTCGGGCGAGCAGTACTTC
cdr3_aa: CASSLTWSGEQYF

d_call: NA
j_call: TRBJ1-5
v_call: TRBV29-1
clone_size: few
cdr3_nt: TGCAGCGTTGCGCAGGGAGGCAATCAGCCCCAGCATTTT
cdr3_aa: CSVAQGGNQPQHF

d_call: NA
j_call: TRBJ2-1
v_call: TRBV24-1
clone_size: NA
cdr3_nt: TGTGCCACCAGTGATTTGAGAGGGAGTGGGAATGAGCAGTTCTTC
cdr3_aa: CATSDLRGSGNEQFF

d_call: TRBD2
j_call: TRBJ2-5
v_call: TRBV5-5
clone_size: NA
cdr3_nt: TGTGCCAGCAGGACTAGCGGGGGGCTTCAAGAGACCCAGTACTTC
cdr3_aa: CASRTSGGLQETQYF

d_call: NA
j_call: TRBJ2-3
v_call: TRBV5-1
clone_size: NA
cdr3_nt: TGCGCCAGCGGGCAGGAGGCCTCTGGCACAGATACGCAGTATTTT
cdr3_aa: CASGQEASGTDTQYF

d_call: NA
j_call: TRBJ1-2
v_call: TRBV14
clone_size: few
cdr3_nt: TGTGCCAGCAGCCAAGATATCGGTCAGGCAGGCCTGGCTGGCTACACCTTC
cdr3_aa: CASSQDIGQAGLAGYTF

d_call: TRBD1
j_call: TRBJ2-6
v_call: TRBV24-1
clone_size: NA
cdr3_nt: TGTGCCACCAGTGACACCGGGACAGGGGCTTCTGGGGCCAACGTCCTGACTTTC
cdr3_aa: CATSDTGTGASGANVLTF

d_call: TRBD2
j_call: TRBJ2-5
v_call: TRBV5-5
clone_size: NA
cdr3_nt: TGTGCCAGCAGCTTAAGGGACCTCGCGCTAGCGGGAGGGCAAGAGACCCAGTACTTC
cdr3_aa: CASSLRDLALAGGQETQYF

d_call: TRBD2
j_call: TRBJ2-1
v_call: TRBV20-1
clone_size: NA
cdr3_nt: TGCAGTGCTAGAGAAGGAGGAGCGGGGGTCTTGGGGAATGAGCAGTTCTTC
cdr3_aa: CSAREGGAGVLGNEQFF

d_call: TRBD2
j_call: TRBJ2-5
v_call: TRBV20-1
clone_size: NA
cdr3_nt: TGCAGTGCTAGACCGCCGGGACTAGCGGAAGAGACCCAGTACTTC
cdr3_aa: CSARPPGLAEETQYF

d_call: TRBD2
j_call: TRBJ2-3
v_call: TRBV6-6
clone_size: many
cdr3_nt: TGTGCCAGCAGTACGGAGACTAGCGGGAGGGCTAGAGATACGCAGTATTTT
cdr3_aa: CASSTETSGRARDTQYF

d_call: TRBD2
j_call: TRBJ2-1
v_call: TRBV5-5
clone_size: once
cdr3_nt: TGTGCCAGCAGCTTCGCGACTAGCGTGAGAAATGAGCAGTTCTTC
cdr3_aa: CASSFATSVRNEQFF

d_call: NA
j_call: TRBJ2-5
v_call: TRBV10-3
clone_size: NA
cdr3_nt: TGTGCCATCAGCCCGGGACCAACCCAAGAGACCCAGTACTTC
cdr3_aa: CAISPGPTQETQYF

d_call: NA
j_call: TRBJ2-1
v_call: TRBV7-2
clone_size: NA
cdr3_nt: TGTGCCAGCCGTGCGGGGGCGCCTGATGAGCAGTTCTTC
cdr3_aa: CASRAGAPDEQFF

d_call: NA
j_call: TRBJ2-7
v_call: TRBV9
clone_size: NA
cdr3_nt: TGTGCCAGCAGCGCCACAATGGCCGACAGCTCCTACGAGCAGTACTTC
cdr3_aa: CASSATMADSSYEQYF

d_call: NA
j_call: TRBJ2-1
v_call: TRBV5-1
clone_size: NA
cdr3_nt: TGCGCCAGCAGCAAGGACGGTACATTGTCCTCCTACAATGAGCAGTTCTTC
cdr3_aa: CASSKDGTLSSYNEQFF

d_call: NA
j_call: TRBJ2-4
v_call: TRBV9
clone_size: few
cdr3_nt: TGTGCCAGCAGCGTAGGAGTGAGCAAAAACATTCAGTACTTC
cdr3_aa: CASSVGVSKNIQYF

d_call: NA
j_call: TRBJ1-2
v_call: TRBV7-7
clone_size: NA
cdr3_nt: TGTGCTAGCAGCTTATTTGAATCAATCTGGGACTATGGCTACACCTTC
cdr3_aa: CASSLFESIWDYGYTF

d_call: NA
j_call: TRBJ2-7
v_call: TRBV5-5
clone_size: NA
cdr3_nt: TGTGCCAGCAGCTTGTCGTCAGGGGACTCCTACGAGCAGTACTTC
cdr3_aa: CASSLSSGDSYEQYF

d_call: TRBD2
j_call: TRBJ2-1
v_call: TRBV6-1
clone_size: NA
cdr3_nt: TGTGCCAGCAGTGAAGTGGCTAGCGGGAACAATGAGCAGTTCTTC
cdr3_aa: CASSEVASGNNEQFF

d_call: NA
j_call: TRBJ1-2
v_call: TRBV20-1
clone_size: NA
cdr3_nt: TGCAGTACTCTCGGACAGTCTTCTTCGCGCTACACCTTC
cdr3_aa: CSTLGQSSSRYTF

d_call: TRBD1
j_call: TRBJ2-7
v_call: TRBV5-1
clone_size: NA
cdr3_nt: TGCGCCAGCAGCTTGCGAGACAGGGGTGTTCCACGACCGACCTACGAGCAGTACTTC
cdr3_aa: CASSLRDRGVPRPTYEQYF

d_call: NA
j_call: TRBJ1-1
v_call: TRBV20-1
clone_size: NA
cdr3_nt: TGCAGTGCTCACGGGAACACTGAAGCTTTCTTT
cdr3_aa: CSAHGNTEAFF

d_call: NA
j_call: TRBJ1-5
v_call: TRBV5-5
clone_size: NA
cdr3_nt: TGTGCCAGCAGCTTGGTTGCAGGGGAGGTAAATCAGCCCCAGCATTTT
cdr3_aa: CASSLVAGEVNQPQHF

d_call: NA
j_call: TRBJ2-7
v_call: TRBV2
clone_size: NA
cdr3_nt: TGTGCCCGCAGTTGGGACGGGTACGAGCAGTACTTC
cdr3_aa: CARSWDGYEQYF

d_call: NA
j_call: TRBJ2-3
v_call: TRBV5-1
clone_size: NA
cdr3_nt: TGCGCCAGCGGAACGTGGGGGGCAGGAGATACGCAGTATTTT
cdr3_aa: CASGTWGAGDTQYF

d_call: TRBD1
j_call: TRBJ2-3
v_call: TRBV12-3/TRBV12-4
clone_size: NA
cdr3_nt: TGTGCCAGCAGTCTAGCCGGGACAGGAAGCACAGATACGCAGTATTTT
cdr3_aa: CASSLAGTGSTDTQYF

d_call: NA
j_call: TRBJ2-1
v_call: TRBV4-3
clone_size: few
cdr3_nt: TGCGCCAGCAGCCAAGAACGTGGGAGCGTCGAGCAGTTCTTC
cdr3_aa: CASSQERGSVEQFF